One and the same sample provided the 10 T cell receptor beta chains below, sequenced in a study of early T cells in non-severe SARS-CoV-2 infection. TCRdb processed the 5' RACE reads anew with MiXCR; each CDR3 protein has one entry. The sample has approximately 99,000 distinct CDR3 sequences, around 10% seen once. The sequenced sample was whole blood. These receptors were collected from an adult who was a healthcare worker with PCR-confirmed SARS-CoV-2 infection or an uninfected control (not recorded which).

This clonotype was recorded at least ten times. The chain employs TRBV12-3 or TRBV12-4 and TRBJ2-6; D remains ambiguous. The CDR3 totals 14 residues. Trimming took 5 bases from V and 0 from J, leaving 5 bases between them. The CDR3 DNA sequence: TGTGCCAGCAGTGTGGGCTCTGGGGCCAACGTCCTGACTTTC. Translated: CASSVGSGANVLTF.

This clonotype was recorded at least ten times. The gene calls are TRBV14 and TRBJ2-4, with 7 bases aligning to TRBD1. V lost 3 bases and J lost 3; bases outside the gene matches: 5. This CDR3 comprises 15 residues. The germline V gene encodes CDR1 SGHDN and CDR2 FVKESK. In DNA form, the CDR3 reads TGTGCCAGCAGCCATCCCAGGGGGAGCAAAAACATTCAGTACTTC. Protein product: CASSHPRGSKNIQYF.

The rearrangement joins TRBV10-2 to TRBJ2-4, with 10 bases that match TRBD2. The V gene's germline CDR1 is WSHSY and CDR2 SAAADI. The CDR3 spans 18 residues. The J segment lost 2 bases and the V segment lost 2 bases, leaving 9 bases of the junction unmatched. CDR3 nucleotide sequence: TGCGCCAGCAGTGAGCCCGGGACTAGCGTATCGCCCAAAAACATTCAGTACTTC. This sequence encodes CASSEPGTSVSPKNIQYF.

CDR3 region: CASSALDRQFAGNTIYF. CDR3 DNA sequence: TGTGCCAGCAGTGCCCTGGACCGACAGTTCGCTGGAAACACCATATATTTT. J is TRBJ1-3 and V is TRBV6-1; D perhaps matches TRBD1 (5 bases). Trimming left V 4 bases short and J 2 bases short, with 18 bases between. The CDR3 has 17 amino acids. Per germline, CDR1 MNHNS and CDR2 SASEGT.

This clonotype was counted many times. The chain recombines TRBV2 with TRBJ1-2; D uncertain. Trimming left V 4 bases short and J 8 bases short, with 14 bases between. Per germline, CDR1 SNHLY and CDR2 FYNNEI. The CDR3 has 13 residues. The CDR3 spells CASSVEKGRGYTF. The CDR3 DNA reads TGTGCCAGCAGTGTAGAAAAGGGAAGAGGCTACACCTTC. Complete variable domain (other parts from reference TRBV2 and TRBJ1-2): EPEVTQTPSHQVTQMGQEVILRCVPISNHLYFYWYRQILGQKVEFLVSFYNNEISEKSEIFDDQFSVERPDGSNFTLKIRSTKLEDSAMYFCASSVEKGRGYTFGSGTRLTVV.

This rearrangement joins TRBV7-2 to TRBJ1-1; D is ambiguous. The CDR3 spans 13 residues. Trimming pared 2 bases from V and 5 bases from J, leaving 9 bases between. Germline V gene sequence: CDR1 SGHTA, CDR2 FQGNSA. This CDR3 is CASSLRVRTEAFF. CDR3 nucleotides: TGTGCCAGCAGCTTAAGGGTAAGGACTGAAGCTTTCTTT.

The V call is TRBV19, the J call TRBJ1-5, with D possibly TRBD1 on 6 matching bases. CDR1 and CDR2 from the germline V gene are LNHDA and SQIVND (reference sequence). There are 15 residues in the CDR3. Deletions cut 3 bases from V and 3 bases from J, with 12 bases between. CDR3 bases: TGTGCCAGTAGTATCACAGGGAGTTCCAATCAGCCCCAGCATTTT. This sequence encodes CASSITGSSNQPQHF. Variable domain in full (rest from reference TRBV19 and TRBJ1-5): DGGITQSPKYLFRKEGQNVTLSCEQNLNHDAMYWYRQDPGQGLRLIYYSQIVNDFQKGDIAEGYSVSREKKESFPLTVTSAQKNPTAFYLCASSITGSSNQPQHFGDGTRLSIL.

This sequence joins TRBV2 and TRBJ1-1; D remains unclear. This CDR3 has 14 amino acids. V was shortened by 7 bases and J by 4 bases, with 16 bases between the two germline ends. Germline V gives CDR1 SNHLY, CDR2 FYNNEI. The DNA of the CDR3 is TGTGCCAGCACCCTAGTAGAATGGGGCACTGAAGCTTTCTTT. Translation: CASTLVEWGTEAFF.

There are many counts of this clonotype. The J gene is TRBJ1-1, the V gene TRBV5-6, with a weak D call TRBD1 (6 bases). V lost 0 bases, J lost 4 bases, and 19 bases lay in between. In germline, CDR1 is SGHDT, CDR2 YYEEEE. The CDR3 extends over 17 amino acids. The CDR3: CASSLERTWGRGTEAFF. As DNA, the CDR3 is TGTGCCAGCAGCTTGGAGAGAACATGGGGCAGGGGCACTGAAGCTTTCTTT.

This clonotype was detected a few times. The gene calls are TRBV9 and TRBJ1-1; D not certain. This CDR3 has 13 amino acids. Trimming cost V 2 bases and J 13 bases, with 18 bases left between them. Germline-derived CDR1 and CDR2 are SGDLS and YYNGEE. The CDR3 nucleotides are TGTGCCAGCAGCGTCAGTGGAGAGGGAGGAGTTTTCTTT. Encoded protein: CASSVSGEGGVFF.